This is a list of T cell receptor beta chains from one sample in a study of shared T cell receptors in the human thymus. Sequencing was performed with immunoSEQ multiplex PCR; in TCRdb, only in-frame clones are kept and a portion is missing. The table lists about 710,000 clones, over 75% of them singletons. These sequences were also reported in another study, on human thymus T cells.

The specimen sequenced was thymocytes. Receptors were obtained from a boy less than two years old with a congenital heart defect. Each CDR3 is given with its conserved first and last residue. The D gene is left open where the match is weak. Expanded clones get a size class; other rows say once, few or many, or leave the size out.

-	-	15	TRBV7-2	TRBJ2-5	TGTGCCAGCACCATTATCAATTTCACTGTGGAGACCCAGTACTTC	CASTIINFTVETQYF
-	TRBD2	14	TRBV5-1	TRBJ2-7	TGCGCCAGCAGGTTAGCGGGAGGTCGGGACGAGCAGTACTTC	CASRLAGGRDEQYF
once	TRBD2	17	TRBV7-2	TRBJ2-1	TGTGCCAGCAGCAGACGGACTAGCGGGGGGGCCTACAATGAGCAGTTCTTC	CASSRRTSGGAYNEQFF
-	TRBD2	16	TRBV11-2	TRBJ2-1	TGTGCCAGCAGCCAACTGCGGAGCGGGATCTACAATGAGCAGTTCTTC	CASSQLRSGIYNEQFF
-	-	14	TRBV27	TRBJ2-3	TGTGCCAGCAGCCATAATCGGGGCACAGATACGCAGTATTTT	CASSHNRGTDTQYF
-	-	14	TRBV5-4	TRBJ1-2	TGTGCCAGCAGCTTAAGGACACGAGATTATGGCTACACCTTC	CASSLRTRDYGYTF
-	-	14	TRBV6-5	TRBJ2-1	TGTGCCAGCAGTAGCGCGGGGTCCTACAATGAGCAGTTCTTC	CASSSAGSYNEQFF
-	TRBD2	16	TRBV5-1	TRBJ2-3	TGCGCCAGCAGCAGCGCTAGCGGGGGAAACACAGATACGCAGTATTTT	CASSSASGGNTDTQYF
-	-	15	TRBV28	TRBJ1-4	TGTGCCAGCAGTCCCTTAGGGGCAACTAATGAAAAACTGTTTTTT	CASSPLGATNEKLFF
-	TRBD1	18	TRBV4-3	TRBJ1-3	TGCGCCAGCAGCCAAGTGAAGGGACAGGGGGTTCCTGGAAACACCATATATTTT	CASSQVKGQGVPGNTIYF
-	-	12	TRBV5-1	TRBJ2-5	TGCGCCAGCAGTGGGGGCGGAGAGACCCAGTACTTC	CASSGGGETQYF
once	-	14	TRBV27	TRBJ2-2	TGTGCCAGCAGCCGACAGCCGACAGACGGGGAGCTGTTTTTT	CASSRQPTDGELFF
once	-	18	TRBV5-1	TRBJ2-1	TGCGCCAGCAGCAAAGACAGGGACGGGGAGCGGGAGACCCATGAGCAGTTCTTC	CASSKDRDGERETHEQFF
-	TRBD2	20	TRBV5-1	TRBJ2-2	TGCGCCAGCAGCTTAACCTGGGGACTAGCGGGAGGGCCTAACACCGGGGAGCTGTTTTTT	CASSLTWGLAGGPNTGELFF
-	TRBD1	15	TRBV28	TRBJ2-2	TGTGCCAGCAGTTGGGGAGACAGGGGGCTGGGGGAGCTGTTTTTT	CASSWGDRGLGELFF
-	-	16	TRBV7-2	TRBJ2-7	TGTGCCAGCAGCGCCACTTGGGCGCCAGGAGGTTACGAGCAGTACTTC	CASSATWAPGGYEQYF
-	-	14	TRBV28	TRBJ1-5	TGTGCCAGCACCAGGGGATATAGCAATCAGCCCCAGCATTTT	CASTRGYSNQPQHF
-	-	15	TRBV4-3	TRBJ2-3	TGCGCCAGCAGCCAAGATAGTAATAGCACAGATACGCAGTATTTT	CASSQDSNSTDTQYF
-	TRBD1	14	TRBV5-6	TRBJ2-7	TGTGCCAGCAGCCCGGGACAGAGCCACTACGAGCAGTACTTC	CASSPGQSHYEQYF
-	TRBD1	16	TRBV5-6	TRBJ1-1	TGTGCCAGCAGCTTGAGGGACAGGGGAATGAACACTGAAGCTTTCTTT	CASSLRDRGMNTEAFF
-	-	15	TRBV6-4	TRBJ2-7	TGTGCCAGCAGTCGGTCGACAGGTTCGTCATACGAGCAGTACTTC	CASSRSTGSSYEQYF
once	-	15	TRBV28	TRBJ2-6	TGTGCCAGCAGCCCGAGAGTCTCTGGGGCCAACGTCCTGACTTTC	CASSPRVSGANVLTF
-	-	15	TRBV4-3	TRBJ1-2	TGCGCCAGCAGCCACCATCGGCCAGGGCAAGTTAGCTACACCTTC	CASSHHRPGQVSYTF
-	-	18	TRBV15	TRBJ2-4	TGTGCCACCAGCAGAGATCCGCCGGCAGGGGAAACCAAAAACATTCAGTACTTC	CATSRDPPAGETKNIQYF
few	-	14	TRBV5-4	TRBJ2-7	TGTGCCAGCAGCTTGGGGGCCCATTCCTACGAGCAGTACTTC	CASSLGAHSYEQYF
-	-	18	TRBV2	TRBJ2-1	TGTGCCAGCAGTGAAGCCTTAATCCCAGGGCACGACTACAATGAGCAGTTCTTC	CASSEALIPGHDYNEQFF
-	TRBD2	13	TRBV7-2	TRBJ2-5	TGTGCCAGCAGCTTGACCCTCCGGACTAGCGGTAACTTC	CASSLTLRTSGNF
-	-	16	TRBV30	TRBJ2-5	TGTGCCTGGAGTGTTATTGGACAGCTAACGAAAGAGACCCAGTACTTC	CAWSVIGQLTKETQYF
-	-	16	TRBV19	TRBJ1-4	TGTGCCAGTAGTGCGGAAATAGGGGGGGGGAATGAAAAACTGTTTTTT	CASSAEIGGGNEKLFF
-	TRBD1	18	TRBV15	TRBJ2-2	TGTGCCACCAGCAGACCAAAACCCGGACAGGGGGCGACCGGGGAGCTGTTTTTT	CATSRPKPGQGATGELFF